The 25 T cell receptor beta chains below were found in one sample sequenced in a study of shared clonotypes between healthy human individuals. TCRdb keeps only in-frame clones here, not all; method: immunoSEQ multiplex PCR. The sample contains around 2.5 million clones, 80% to 95% of which appear only once. Sequencing was done on a sample of naive CD4+ T cells from PBMCs. Described subset: CD45RA+ positively selected. The receptor source for this set is a young man in good health. Some clones in this sample may be carry-over from other donors' samples.

This chain joins TRBV5-4 and TRBJ2-1; 9 bases agree with TRBD1. V trimming: 4 bases; J trimming: 4 bases; junction bases outside the gene matches: 9. Germline lookup yields CDR1 SGHNT and CDR2 YYREEE (reference sequence). This CDR3 contains 16 residues. The CDR3 loop reads CASSLDRGLGYNEQFF. As DNA, the CDR3 is TGTGCCAGCAGCCTCGACAGGGGGTTGGGGTACAATGAGCAGTTCTTC.

The chain recombines TRBV7-9 with TRBJ1-6; D is ambiguous. The length of the CDR3 is 13 residues. Trimming cost V 2 bases and J 9 bases, with 8 bases left between them. Germline V gives CDR1 SEHNR, CDR2 FQNEAQ (reference sequence). The CDR3 DNA reads TGTGCCAGCAGCTTACTGGGTTCTTCACCCCTCCACTTT. Its translation: CASSLLGSSPLHF.

This clone was counted a single time. V gene TRBV7-2 combines with J gene TRBJ2-3, with D uncertain. This CDR3 is built from 14 residues. In germline, CDR1 is SGHTA, CDR2 FQGNSA. V was shortened by 5 bases and J by 0 bases, with 9 bases between the two germline ends. The CDR3 DNA reads as TGTGCCAGCAGCCTGACCACTAGCACAGATACGCAGTATTTT. Its translation is CASSLTTSTDTQYF.

The chain links TRBV6-6 to TRBJ1-2; maybe TRBD1 (5 bases). CDR1 and CDR2 (germline): MNHNY, SVGAGI (reference sequence). V was clipped by 5 bases and J by 4 bases, with 8 bases between them. The CDR3 is 12 amino acids. The CDR3, as DNA: TGTGCCAGCAGTCCGACAGTCTATGGCTACACCTTC. Translation gives CASSPTVYGYTF.

This chain connects TRBV15 to TRBJ1-2; D remains ambiguous. The CDR3 spans 15 residues. Germline lookup yields CDR1 LNHNV and CDR2 YYDKDF (reference sequence). Trimming removed 4 bases from V and 5 bases from J, with 17 bases in between. The DNA for the CDR3 is TGTGCCACCAGCACTTTGGGAAACCTGGGGTATGGCTACACCTTC. Its translation is CATSTLGNLGYGYTF.

About this clone itself: The junction and the germline gene differ at one end; a read error may be behind it. The chain joins TRBV28 to TRBJ2-7; D not resolved. Germline V gives CDR1 MDHEN, CDR2 SYDVKM. The CDR3 spans 12 residues. The CDR3 loop is CASSLGWVVRNF. In DNA, the CDR3 is TGTGCCAGCAGTTTAGGATGGGTAGTCCGGAACTTC.

This rearrangement joins TRBV15 to TRBJ1-4; no clear D gene. Germline V CDR1 and CDR2: LNHNV, YYDKDF (reference sequence). V was shortened by 0 bases and J by 5 bases, with 13 bases between the two germline ends. This CDR3 spans 16 amino acids. The chain's CDR3 is CATSRDSFPGNEKLFF. CDR3 nucleotide sequence: TGTGCCACCAGCAGAGATTCTTTCCCAGGAAATGAAAAACTGTTTTTT.

This rearrangement joins TRBV19 to TRBJ2-3; TRBD2 matches at 9 bases. The CDR3 length is 14 residues. Germline loops: CDR1 LNHDA, CDR2 SQIVND (reference sequence). Losses at the gene ends were 4 bases for V and 4 bases for J; bases not matched to a gene: 3. The CDR3 reads CASSSGRAPDTQYF. CDR3 sequence (DNA): TGTGCCAGTAGTAGCGGGAGGGCCCCAGATACGCAGTATTTT. Full variable domain (remainder filled in from reference TRBV19 and TRBJ2-3): DGGITQSPKYLFRKEGQNVTLSCEQNLNHDAMYWYRQDPGQGLRLIYYSQIVNDFQKGDIAEGYSVSREKKESFPLTVTSAQKNPTAFYLCASSSGRAPDTQYFGPGTRLTVL.

The chain joins TRBV11-1 to TRBJ2-1; 8 positions match TRBD1. The length of the CDR3 is 15 residues. Germline trimming cut 5 bases from V and 8 bases from J; bases unmatched to any gene: 11. The germline V gene has CDR1 SGHAT and CDR2 FQDESV (reference sequence). CDR3 nucleotides: TGTGCCAGCAGCAGTACGGACAGGGTTGTGGATGAGCAGTTCTTC. It translates to CASSSTDRVVDEQFF.

The chain employs TRBV28 and TRBJ2-7, with D possibly being TRBD1 (5 bases). The length of the CDR3 is 14 residues. Germline V gene data show CDR1 as MDHEN and CDR2 as SYDVKM. Trimming stripped 2 bases from V and 9 bases from J, with 17 bases between. The chain's CDR3 is CASSLTPGWKGQYF. In nucleotides, the CDR3 is TGTGCCAGCAGTTTAACTCCAGGGTGGAAGGGGCAGTACTTC. The complete variable domain, with remaining parts taken from reference TRBV28 and TRBJ2-7, reads DVKVTQSSRYLVKRTGEKVFLECVQDMDHENMFWYRQDPGLGLRLIYFSYDVKMKEKGDIPEGYSVSREKKERFSLILESASTNQTSMYLCASSLTPGWKGQYFGPGTRLTVT.

The chain joins TRBV19 to TRBJ2-7, with TRBD2 matching 16 bases. V trimming: 0 bases; J trimming: 2 bases; junction bases outside the gene matches: 4. CDR1 is LNHDA and CDR2 is SQIVND in the germline V gene (reference sequence). CDR3 length equals 18 residues. The CDR3 spells CASSIELGTSGRAYEQYF. The CDR3 nucleotides are TGTGCCAGTAGTATAGAGCTAGGGACTAGCGGGAGGGCCTACGAGCAGTACTTC.

The chain joins TRBV28 to TRBJ2-7, with D uncertain. Germline lookup yields CDR1 MDHEN and CDR2 SYDVKM. Trimming removed 1 base at V and 0 bases at J, with 10 bases between. This CDR3 comprises 15 residues. The CDR3 DNA reads as TGTGCCAGCAGTTTATTCAGAGCGATCTCCTACGAGCAGTACTTC. Translated, it gives CASSLFRAISYEQYF.

There are a few counts of this clone. The V and J genes are TRBV7-9 and TRBJ2-2; no clear D gene. The CDR3 runs to 13 residues. Germline V lookup: CDR1 SEHNR, CDR2 FQNEAQ (reference sequence). The V gene lost 2 bases and the J gene lost 5 bases, with 6 bases spanning the gap. The CDR3 sequence is CASSLSQTGELFF. As DNA, the CDR3 is TGTGCCAGCAGCTTATCCCAGACCGGGGAGCTGTTTTTT.

The rearrangement links TRBV11-2 to TRBJ1-1; D possibly corresponds to TRBD1 (5 bases). Trimming pared 1 base from V and 11 bases from J, leaving 20 bases between. The CDR3 extends over 15 amino acids. Germline-derived CDR1 and CDR2 are SGHAT and FQNNGV. CDR3 in DNA: TGTGCCAGCAGCTTAGTACGGGACGGGGTTTTTCCGGCTTTCTTT. Its translation is CASSLVRDGVFPAFF.

V and J are TRBV28 and TRBJ1-4; possible D gene TRBD1, 5 bases. Trimming pared 6 bases from V and 8 bases from J, leaving 22 bases between. Germline V gene sequence: CDR1 MDHEN, CDR2 SYDVKM. The CDR3 runs to 16 residues. The CDR3 region has the DNA TGTGCCAGCAGAGCCGACAGATCGAAGGGAGGGGAAAAACTGTTTTTT. Translating it yields CASRADRSKGGEKLFF.

Regarding this clone: The junction departs from germline at one end; a sequencing error may be responsible. V usage is TRBV7-6 and J usage is TRBJ2-2, with 9 nucleotides matching TRBD1. The CDR3 sequence is 17 residues long. The germline V gene encodes CDR1 SGHVS and CDR2 FNYEAQ. CDR3 bases: TGTGCCAGCAGCTTACAACAGGGGGCTCTTAACATCGGGGAGCTGTTTTTT. Residues: CASSLQQGALNIGELFF.

Points on this clone: One junction end does not reproduce the germline sequence, and a read error may be involved. Other nucleotide sequences from this sample produce the same CDR3. The chain joins TRBV5-1 to TRBJ1-1, with 7 positions matching TRBD1. Germline V lookup: CDR1 SGHRS, CDR2 YFSETQ. The CDR3 is 14 amino acids. The CDR3 here is CASSLQGGVAEAFF. CDR3 sequence (DNA): TGCGCTAGCAGCCTTCAGGGGGGTGTAGCTGAAGCTTTCTTT.

The chain has TRBV5-6 and TRBJ2-5; 8 bases match TRBD2. Unmatched junction bases numbered 16, after V lost 4 bases and J lost 5 bases. Germline CDR1 is SGHDT and CDR2 is YYEEEE. The CDR3 length is 17 residues. The CDR3, as DNA: TGTGCCAGCAGCCCTTTTACTAGCGGTACTTCCCGGGAGACCCAGTACTTC. Its translation is CASSPFTSGTSRETQYF.

V and J are TRBV9 and TRBJ2-3, with TRBD2 identical over 9 bases. The CDR3 spans 15 residues. V shed 0 bases, J shed 5 bases, and the junction held 4 bases outside the gene matches. From germline, CDR1 is SGDLS and CDR2 YYNGEE. The CDR3 loop reads CASSVVARGGDTQYF. DNA for the CDR3: TGTGCCAGCAGCGTAGTTGCGCGGGGGGGAGATACGCAGTATTTT.

V usage is TRBV5-1 and J usage is TRBJ2-7, with D perhaps TRBD2 (5 bases). The germline V gene encodes CDR1 SGHRS and CDR2 YFSETQ. The CDR3 has 14 amino acids. Trimming took 2 bases from V and 3 from J, leaving 12 bases between them. The CDR3 is CASSFDPGNYEQYF. Written as DNA, the CDR3 is TGCGCCAGCAGCTTTGATCCGGGGAACTACGAGCAGTACTTC.

The chain links TRBV7-3 to TRBJ2-3, with 7 bases aligning to TRBD2. CDR1 and CDR2 from the germline V gene are SGHTA and FQGTGA. V shed 2 bases, J shed 2 bases, and the junction held 4 bases outside the gene matches. This CDR3 has 15 residues. CDR3 coding DNA: TGTGCCAGCAGCTTACGGCTAGCGGACACAGATACGCAGTATTTT. Amino acid sequence: CASSLRLADTDTQYF.

The V and J genes are TRBV5-1 and TRBJ1-2; 8 positions agree with TRBD1. V lost 2 bases, J lost 5 bases, and 8 bases stayed unmatched. The CDR3 is 15 amino acids. Per the germline V gene, CDR1 is SGHRS and CDR2 is YFSETQ. The CDR3 is CASSFTLTGAYGYTF. The CDR3 DNA follows: TGCGCCAGCAGCTTTACCCTGACAGGGGCATATGGCTACACCTTC.

The CDR3 is CASSRQGRDYGYTF. In DNA form, the CDR3 reads TGTGCCAGCAGCCGACAGGGAAGAGACTATGGCTACACCTTC. The genes are TRBV6-5 and TRBJ1-2; 7 nucleotides line up with TRBD1. This CDR3 is built from 14 residues. With 6 bases clipped from V and 3 bases from J, the junction kept 7 bases outside the gene matches. CDR1 is MNHEY and CDR2 is SVGAGI in the germline V gene.

This chain links TRBV7-2 with TRBJ2-4, with D uncertain. CDR1 SGHTA and CDR2 FQGNSA come from the germline V gene. Trimming shortened V by 0 bases and J by 0 bases, and 9 bases separated the two germline ends. This CDR3 contains 16 residues. The CDR3 loop reads CASSLARSLAKNIQYF. The CDR3 coding sequence is TGTGCCAGCAGCTTAGCTCGGAGTCTAGCCAAAAACATTCAGTACTTC. The full variable domain, rest sourced from reference TRBV7-2 and TRBJ2-4, is GAGVSQSPSNKVTEKGKDVELRCDPISGHTALYWYRQSLGQGLEFLIYFQGNSAPDKSGLPSDRFSAERTGGSVSTLTIQRTQQEDSAVYLCASSLARSLAKNIQYFGAGTRLSVL.

V is TRBV11-2 and J is TRBJ1-1; a possible D gene is TRBD1 (5 bases). The ends were cut back, 5 bases at V and 1 base at J, with 14 bases in the middle. The CDR3 runs 15 residues. CDR1 and CDR2 (germline): SGHAT, FQNNGV. In nucleotides, the CDR3 is TGTGCCAGCAGCCCCATCGGGGGTTGGAACACTGAAGCTTTCTTT. Amino acids: CASSPIGGWNTEAFF. Based on the CDR3 plus reference TRBV11-2 and TRBJ1-1, the full variable domain is EAGVAQSPRYKIIEKRQSVAFWCNPISGHATLYWYQQILGQGPKLLIQFQNNGVVDDSQLPKDRFSAERLKGVDSTLKIQPAKLEDSAVYLCASSPIGGWNTEAFFGQGTRLTVV.